The 2 T cell receptor beta chains listed next were all sequenced from one sample in a study of cytomegalovirus exposure and HLA in healthy donors. The PCR ran on 60 Vbeta and 13 Jbeta primers. The protocol was immunoSEQ multiplex PCR, while the TCRdb copy is restricted to in-frame clones and leaves out a portion. The data show roughly 180,000 clones, about four fifths seen once. The sequenced sample consisted of PBMCs. The receptors were gathered from a male donor in good health and CMV-seronegative.

As concerns this clone: The identical CDR3 is also encoded by other nucleotide sequences in the sample. CDR3 coding DNA: TGTGCCAGCAGGGAGGCGACTAATGAAAAACTGTTTTTT. Protein sequence: CASREATNEKLFF. The genes are TRBV28 and TRBJ1-4; D call uncertain. The CDR3 covers 13 residues. Trimming shortened V by 6 bases and J by 2 bases, and 7 bases separated the two germline ends. Germline values: CDR1 MDHEN, CDR2 SYDVKM.

V gene TRBV18 combines with J gene TRBJ2-3; TRBD2 agrees at 8 bases. V lost 6 bases, J lost 2 bases, and 7 bases stayed unmatched. Germline CDR1 KGHSH, CDR2 LQKENI. CDR3 size: 15 residues. Here the CDR3 DNA reads TGTGCCAGCTCCGGACTAGCAGGGTTCACAGATACGCAGTATTTT. Protein product: CASSGLAGFTDTQYF.